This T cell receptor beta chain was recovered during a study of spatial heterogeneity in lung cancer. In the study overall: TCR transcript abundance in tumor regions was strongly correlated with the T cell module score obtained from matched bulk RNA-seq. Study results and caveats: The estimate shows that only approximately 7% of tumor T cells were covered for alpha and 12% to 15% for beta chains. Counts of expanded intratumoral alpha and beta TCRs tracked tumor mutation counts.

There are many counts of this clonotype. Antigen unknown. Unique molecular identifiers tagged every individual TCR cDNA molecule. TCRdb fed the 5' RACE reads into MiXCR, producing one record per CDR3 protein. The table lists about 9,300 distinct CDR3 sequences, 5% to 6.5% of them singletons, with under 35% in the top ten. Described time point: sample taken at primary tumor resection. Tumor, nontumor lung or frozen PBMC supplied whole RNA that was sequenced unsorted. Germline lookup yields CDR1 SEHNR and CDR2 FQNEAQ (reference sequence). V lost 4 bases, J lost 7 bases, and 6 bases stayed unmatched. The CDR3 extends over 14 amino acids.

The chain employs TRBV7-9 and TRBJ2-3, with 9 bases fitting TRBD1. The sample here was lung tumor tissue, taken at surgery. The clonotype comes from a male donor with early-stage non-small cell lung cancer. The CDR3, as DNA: TGTGCCAGCAGCTCGACAGGGGGGCGCTATACGCAGTATTTT. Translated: CASSSTGGRYTQYF. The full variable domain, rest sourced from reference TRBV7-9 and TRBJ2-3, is DTGVSQNPRHKITKRGQNVTFRCDPISEHNRLYWYRQTLGQGPEFLTYFQNEAQLEKSRLLSDRFSAERPKGSFSTLEIQRTEQGDSAMYLCASSSTGGRYTQYFGPGTRLTVL.